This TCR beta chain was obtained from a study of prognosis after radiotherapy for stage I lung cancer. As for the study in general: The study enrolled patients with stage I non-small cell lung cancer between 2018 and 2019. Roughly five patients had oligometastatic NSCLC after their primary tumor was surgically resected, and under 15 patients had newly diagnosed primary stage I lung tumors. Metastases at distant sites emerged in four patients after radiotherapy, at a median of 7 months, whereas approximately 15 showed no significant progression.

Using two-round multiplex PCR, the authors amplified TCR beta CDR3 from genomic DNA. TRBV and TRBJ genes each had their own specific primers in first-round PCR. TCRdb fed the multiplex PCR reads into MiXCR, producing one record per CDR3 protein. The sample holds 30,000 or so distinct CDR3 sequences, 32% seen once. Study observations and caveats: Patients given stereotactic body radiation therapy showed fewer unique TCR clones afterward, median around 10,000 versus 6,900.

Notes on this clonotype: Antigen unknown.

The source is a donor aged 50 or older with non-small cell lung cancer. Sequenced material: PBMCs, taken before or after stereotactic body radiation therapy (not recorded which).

The CDR3 region has the DNA TGCAGTGCTAGAGATCCGAGCAGGAGCGGGACGAACACTGAAGCTTTCTTT. Translating gives CSARDPSRSGTNTEAFF. The rearrangement links TRBV20-1 to TRBJ1-1; D possibly corresponds to TRBD1 (5 bases). V was cut by 0 bases and J by 1 base, with 18 bases left in between. This CDR3 spans 17 amino acids. Germline CDR1 reads DFQATT; CDR2 reads SNEGSKA (reference sequence).